The clone carrying this T cell receptor (beta chain) was seen a handful of times. The data are from a study of T cell repertoires in aging, cancer and after chemotherapy. The template was genomic DNA from peripheral blood, not RNA. Germline assignment: CDR1 GTSNPN and CDR2 SVGIG (reference sequence). The CDR3 is 14 residues long. V dropped 8 bases and J dropped 14; count of bases not matched to a gene: 17. TRB rearrangements spanning V, D and J were amplified using mixed TRB-A/B primers. In TCRdb, the multiplex PCR reads were re-called with MiXCR into one record per CDR3 protein. Among roughly 6,500 distinct CDR3 sequences listed, roughly a third were seen once.

The sequenced sample consisted of blood. This rearrangement joins TRBV30 to TRBJ1-6, with 8 nucleotides matching TRBD1. This clonotype was sampled from a human donor with a blood cancer. The CDR3 sequence: CAREMTGATPALHF. As DNA, the CDR3 is TGTGCCAGAGAGATGACAGGGGCTACCCCAGCCCTCCACTTT.